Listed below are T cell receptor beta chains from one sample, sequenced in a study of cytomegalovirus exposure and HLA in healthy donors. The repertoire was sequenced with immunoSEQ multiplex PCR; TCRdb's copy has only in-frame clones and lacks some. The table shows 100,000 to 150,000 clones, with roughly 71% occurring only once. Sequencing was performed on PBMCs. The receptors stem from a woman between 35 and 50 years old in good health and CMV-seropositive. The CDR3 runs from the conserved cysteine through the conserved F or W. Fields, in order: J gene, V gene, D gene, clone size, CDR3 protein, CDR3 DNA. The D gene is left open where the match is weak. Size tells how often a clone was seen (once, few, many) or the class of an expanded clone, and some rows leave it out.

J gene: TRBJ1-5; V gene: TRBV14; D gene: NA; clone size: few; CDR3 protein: CASSQSAYQPQHF; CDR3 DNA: TGTGCCAGCAGCCAAAGCGCCTATCAGCCCCAGCATTTT
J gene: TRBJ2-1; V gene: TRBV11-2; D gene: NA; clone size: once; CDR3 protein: CASSLGMGRNEQFF; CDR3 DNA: TGTGCCAGCAGCTTAGGGATGGGGCGGAATGAGCAGTTCTTC
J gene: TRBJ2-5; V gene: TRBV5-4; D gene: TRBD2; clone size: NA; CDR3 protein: CASSTRLAEETQYF; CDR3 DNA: TGTGCCAGCAGCACTCGACTAGCGGAAGAGACCCAGTACTTC
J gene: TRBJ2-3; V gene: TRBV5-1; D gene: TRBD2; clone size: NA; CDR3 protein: CASSWTRRSADTQYF; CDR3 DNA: TGCGCCAGCAGCTGGACTAGGAGGTCGGCAGATACGCAGTATTTT
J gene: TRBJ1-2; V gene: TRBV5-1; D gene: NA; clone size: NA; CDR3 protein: CASSLDPGRGSDGYTF; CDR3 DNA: TGCGCCAGCAGCTTGGATCCGGGGCGGGGGTCAGATGGCTACACCTTC
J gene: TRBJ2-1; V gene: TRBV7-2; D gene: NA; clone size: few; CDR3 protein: CASSLATGRRDEQFF; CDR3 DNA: TGTGCCAGCAGCTTAGCGACGGGCAGGCGGGATGAGCAGTTCTTC
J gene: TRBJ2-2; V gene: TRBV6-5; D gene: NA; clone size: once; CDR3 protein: CASSYEGAGELFF; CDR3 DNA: TGTGCCAGCAGTTACGAGGGGGCCGGGGAGCTGTTTTTT
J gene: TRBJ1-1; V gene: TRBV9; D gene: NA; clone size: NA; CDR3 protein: CASSVWAGAGNTEAFF; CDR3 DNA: TGTGCCAGCAGCGTATGGGCAGGGGCGGGGAACACTGAAGCTTTCTTT
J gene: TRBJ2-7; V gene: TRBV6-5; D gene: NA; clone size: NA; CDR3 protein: CASSYGPSYEQYF; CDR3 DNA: TGTGCCAGCAGTTACGGCCCTTCCTACGAGCAGTACTTC
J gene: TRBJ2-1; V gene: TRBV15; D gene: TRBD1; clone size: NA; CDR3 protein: CATSRPGQGAREQFF; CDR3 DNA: TGTGCCACCAGCAGACCGGGACAGGGGGCGCGCGAGCAGTTCTTC
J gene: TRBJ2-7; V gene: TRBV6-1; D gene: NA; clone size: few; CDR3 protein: CASTLETSYEQYF; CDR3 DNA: TGTGCCAGCACCCTGGAGACTAGCTACGAGCAGTACTTC
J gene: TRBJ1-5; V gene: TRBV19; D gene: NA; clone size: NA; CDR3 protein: CASSIDRINQPQHF; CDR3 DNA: TGTGCCAGTAGTATCGACAGGATCAATCAGCCCCAGCATTTT
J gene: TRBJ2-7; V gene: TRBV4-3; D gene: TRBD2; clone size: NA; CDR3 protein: CASSQLLAGVTREQYF; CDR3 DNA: TGCGCCAGCAGCCAGCTCTTAGCGGGAGTGACCCGCGAGCAGTACTTC
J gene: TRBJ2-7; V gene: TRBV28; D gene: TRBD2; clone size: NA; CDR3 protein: CASSLWGAGSSYEQYF; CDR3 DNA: TGTGCCAGCAGCCTCTGGGGAGCGGGAAGCTCCTACGAGCAGTACTTC
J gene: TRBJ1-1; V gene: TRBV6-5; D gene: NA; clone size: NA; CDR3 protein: CASSPLGGEAFF; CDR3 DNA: TGTGCCAGCAGTCCCCTGGGGGGGGAAGCTTTCTTT
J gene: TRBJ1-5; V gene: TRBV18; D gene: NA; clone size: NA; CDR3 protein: CASSLGHRDQPQHF; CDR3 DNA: TGTGCCAGCTCCCTAGGACACCGAGATCAGCCCCAGCATTTT
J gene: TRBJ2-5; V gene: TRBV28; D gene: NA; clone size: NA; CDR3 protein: CASSLGRVETQYF; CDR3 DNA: TGTGCCAGCAGTTTGGGCAGGGTAGAGACCCAGTACTTC
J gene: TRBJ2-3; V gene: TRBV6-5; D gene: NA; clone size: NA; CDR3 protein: CASSSNFRERTQYF; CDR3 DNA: TGTGCCAGCAGCTCAAACTTTCGGGAACGAACGCAGTATTTT
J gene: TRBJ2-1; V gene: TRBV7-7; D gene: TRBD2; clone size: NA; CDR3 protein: CASSTGTSSGEQFF; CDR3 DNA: TGTGCCAGCAGCACCGGGACTAGTTCCGGTGAGCAGTTCTTC
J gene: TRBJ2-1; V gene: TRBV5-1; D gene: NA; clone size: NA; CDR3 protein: CASSENSVDEQFF; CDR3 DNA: TGCGCCAGCAGCGAAAATAGTGTCGATGAGCAGTTCTTC
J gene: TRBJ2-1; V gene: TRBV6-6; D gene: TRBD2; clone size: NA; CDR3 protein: CASSPGTRIFDEQFF; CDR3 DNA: TGTGCCAGCAGTCCCGGGACTAGAATTTTCGATGAGCAGTTCTTC
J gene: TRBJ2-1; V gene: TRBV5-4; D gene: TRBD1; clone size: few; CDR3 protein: CASSLDRGDEQFF; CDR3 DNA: TGTGCCAGCAGCCTTGACAGGGGCGATGAGCAGTTCTTC